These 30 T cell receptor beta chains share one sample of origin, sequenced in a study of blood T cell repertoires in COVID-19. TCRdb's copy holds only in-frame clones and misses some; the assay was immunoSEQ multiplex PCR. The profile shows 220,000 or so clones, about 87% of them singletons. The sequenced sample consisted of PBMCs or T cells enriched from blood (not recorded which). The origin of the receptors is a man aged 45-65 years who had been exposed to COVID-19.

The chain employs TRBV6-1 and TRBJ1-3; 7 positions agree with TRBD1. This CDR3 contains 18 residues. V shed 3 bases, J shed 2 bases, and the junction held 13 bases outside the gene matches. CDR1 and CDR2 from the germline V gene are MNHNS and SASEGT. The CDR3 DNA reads TGTGCCAGCAGTGAGGGACAGCCAACACTCCTTCCTGGAAACACCATATATTTT. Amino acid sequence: CASSEGQPTLLPGNTIYF.

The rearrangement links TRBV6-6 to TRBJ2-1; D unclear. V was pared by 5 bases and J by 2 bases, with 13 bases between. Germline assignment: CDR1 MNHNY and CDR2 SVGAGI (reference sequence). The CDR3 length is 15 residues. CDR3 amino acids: CASSGDPDPYNEQFF. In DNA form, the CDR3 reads TGTGCCAGCAGTGGAGACCCAGACCCCTACAATGAGCAGTTCTTC.

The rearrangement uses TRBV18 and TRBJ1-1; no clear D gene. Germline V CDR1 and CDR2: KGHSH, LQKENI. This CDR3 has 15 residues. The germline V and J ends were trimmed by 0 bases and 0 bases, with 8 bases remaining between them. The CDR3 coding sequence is TGTGCCAGCTCACCACCTCAGAGGCTGAACACTGAAGCTTTCTTT. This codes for CASSPPQRLNTEAFF.

CDR3 sequence: CASSYARNYGYTF. In nucleotides, the CDR3 is TGTGCCAGCAGTTACGCGAGAAACTATGGCTACACCTTC. V and J are TRBV6-5 and TRBJ1-2; D call uncertain. The CDR3 runs to 13 residues. V was trimmed by 2 bases and J by 2 bases, leaving 6 bases between them. CDR1 is MNHEY, CDR2 SVGAGI, per germline.

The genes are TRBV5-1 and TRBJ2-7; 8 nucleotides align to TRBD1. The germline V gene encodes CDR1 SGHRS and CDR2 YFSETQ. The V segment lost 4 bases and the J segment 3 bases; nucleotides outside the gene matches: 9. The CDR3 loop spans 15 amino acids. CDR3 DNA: TGCGCCAGCAGCACCTGGACAGGGACAGGCTACGAGCAGTACGTC. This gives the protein CASSTWTGTGYEQYV.

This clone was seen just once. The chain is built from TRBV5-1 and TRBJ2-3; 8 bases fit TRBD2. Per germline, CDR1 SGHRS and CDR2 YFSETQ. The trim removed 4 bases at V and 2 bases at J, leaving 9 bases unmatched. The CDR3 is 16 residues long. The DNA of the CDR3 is TGCGCCAGCAGCCCGAGGGCGGGAGGCAACACAGATACGCAGTATTTT. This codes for CASSPRAGGNTDTQYF.

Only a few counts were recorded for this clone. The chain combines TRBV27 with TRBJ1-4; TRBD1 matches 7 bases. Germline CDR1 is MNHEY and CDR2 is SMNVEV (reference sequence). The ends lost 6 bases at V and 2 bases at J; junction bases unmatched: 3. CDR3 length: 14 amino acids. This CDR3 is CASRRQGTNEKLFF. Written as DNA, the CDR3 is TGTGCCAGCAGACGACAGGGCACTAATGAAAAACTGTTTTTT. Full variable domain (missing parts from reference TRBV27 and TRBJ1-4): EAQVTQNPRYLITVTGKKLTVTCSQNMNHEYMSWYRQDPGLGLRQIYYSMNVEVTDKGDVPEGYKVSRKEKRNFPLILESPSPNQTSLYFCASRRQGTNEKLFFGSGTQLSVL.

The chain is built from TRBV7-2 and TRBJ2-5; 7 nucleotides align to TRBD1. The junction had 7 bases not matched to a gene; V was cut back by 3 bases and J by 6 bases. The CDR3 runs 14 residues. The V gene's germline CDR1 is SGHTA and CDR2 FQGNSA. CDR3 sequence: CASSFNRGIQTQYF. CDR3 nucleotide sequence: TGTGCCAGCAGCTTCAACAGGGGTATACAGACCCAGTACTTC.

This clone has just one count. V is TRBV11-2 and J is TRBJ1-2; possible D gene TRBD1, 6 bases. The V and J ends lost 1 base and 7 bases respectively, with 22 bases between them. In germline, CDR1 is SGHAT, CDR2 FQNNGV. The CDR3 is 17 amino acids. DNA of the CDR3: TGTGCCAGCAGCTTAGTGAGGGGCGACAGGCCAGGAGTTGGCTACACCTTC. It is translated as CASSLVRGDRPGVGYTF.

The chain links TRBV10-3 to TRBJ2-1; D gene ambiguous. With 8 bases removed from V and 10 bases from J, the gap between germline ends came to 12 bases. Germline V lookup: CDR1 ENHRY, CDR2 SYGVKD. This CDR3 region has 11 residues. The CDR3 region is CAIGQQWEQFF. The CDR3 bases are TGTGCCATCGGGCAGCAGTGGGAGCAGTTCTTC.

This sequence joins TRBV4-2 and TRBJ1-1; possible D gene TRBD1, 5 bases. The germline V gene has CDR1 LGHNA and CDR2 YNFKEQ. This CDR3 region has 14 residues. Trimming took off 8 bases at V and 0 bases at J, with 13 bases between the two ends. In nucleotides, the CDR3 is TGTGCCAGCCGCGGGGAGGGGATGAACACTGAAGCTTTCTTT. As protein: CASRGEGMNTEAFF.

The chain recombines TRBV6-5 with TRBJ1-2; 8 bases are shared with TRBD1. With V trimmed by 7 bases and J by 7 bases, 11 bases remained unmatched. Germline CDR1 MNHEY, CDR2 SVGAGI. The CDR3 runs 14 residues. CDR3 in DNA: TGTGCCAGCATCCCCAGTCAGGGGGCAGGTGGCTACACCTTC. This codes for CASIPSQGAGGYTF.

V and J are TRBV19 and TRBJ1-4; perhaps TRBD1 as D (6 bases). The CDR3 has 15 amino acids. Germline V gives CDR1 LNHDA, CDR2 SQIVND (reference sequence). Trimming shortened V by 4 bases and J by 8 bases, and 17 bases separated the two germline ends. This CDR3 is CASSTRSGEGEKLFF. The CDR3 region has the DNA TGTGCCAGTAGTACCAGGTCAGGGGAAGGAGAAAAACTGTTTTTT. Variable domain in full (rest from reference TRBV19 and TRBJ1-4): DGGITQSPKYLFRKEGQNVTLSCEQNLNHDAMYWYRQDPGQGLRLIYYSQIVNDFQKGDIAEGYSVSREKKESFPLTVTSAQKNPTAFYLCASSTRSGEGEKLFFGSGTQLSVL.

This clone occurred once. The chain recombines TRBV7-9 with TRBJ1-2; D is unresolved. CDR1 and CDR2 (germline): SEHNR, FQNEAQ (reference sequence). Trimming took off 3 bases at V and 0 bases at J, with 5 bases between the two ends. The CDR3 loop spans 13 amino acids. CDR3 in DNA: TGTGCCAGCAGCTTTACATCTAACTATGGCTACACCTTC. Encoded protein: CASSFTSNYGYTF.

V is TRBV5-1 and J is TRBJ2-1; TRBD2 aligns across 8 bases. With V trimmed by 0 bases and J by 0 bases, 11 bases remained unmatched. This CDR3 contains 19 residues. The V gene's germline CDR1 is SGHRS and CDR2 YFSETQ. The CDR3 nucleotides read TGCGCCAGCAGCTTGGATGGCGGGAGGCCTCCGAGCTCCTACAATGAGCAGTTCTTC. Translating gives CASSLDGGRPPSSYNEQFF.

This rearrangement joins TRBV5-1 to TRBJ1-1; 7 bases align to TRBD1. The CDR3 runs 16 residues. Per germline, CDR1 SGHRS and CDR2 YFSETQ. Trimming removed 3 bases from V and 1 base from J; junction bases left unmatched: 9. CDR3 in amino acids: CASSSLSRGQNTEAFF. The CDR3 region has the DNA TGCGCCAGCAGCTCCCTTAGTAGGGGGCAGAACACTGAAGCTTTCTTT.

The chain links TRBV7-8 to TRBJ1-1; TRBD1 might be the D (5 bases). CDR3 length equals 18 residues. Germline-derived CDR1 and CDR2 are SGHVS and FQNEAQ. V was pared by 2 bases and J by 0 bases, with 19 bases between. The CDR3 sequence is CASSLPAGTSLVNTEAFF. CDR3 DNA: TGTGCCAGCAGCTTACCCGCAGGGACTTCCTTGGTGAACACTGAAGCTTTCTTT.

The DNA for the CDR3 is TGTGCCAGCACATTAGGTAGCGGGAGTACAGATACGCAGTATTTT. Translation: CASTLGSGSTDTQYF. V is TRBV28 and J is TRBJ2-3; 9 nucleotides match TRBD2. The V gene's germline CDR1 is MDHEN and CDR2 SYDVKM. CDR3 length: 15 amino acids. V lost 7 bases to trimming and J lost 3 bases; unmatched junction nucleotides: 8.

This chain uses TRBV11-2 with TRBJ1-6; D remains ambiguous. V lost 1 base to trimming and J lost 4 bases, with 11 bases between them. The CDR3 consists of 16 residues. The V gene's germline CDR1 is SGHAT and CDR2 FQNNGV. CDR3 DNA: TGTGCCAGCAGCTTAGGGGCGGGAATTTATAATTCACCCCTCCACTTT. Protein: CASSLGAGIYNSPLHF.

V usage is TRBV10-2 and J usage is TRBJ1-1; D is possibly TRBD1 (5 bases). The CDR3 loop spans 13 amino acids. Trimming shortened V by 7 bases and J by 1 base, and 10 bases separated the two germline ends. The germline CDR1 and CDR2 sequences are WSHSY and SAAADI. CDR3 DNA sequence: TGCGCCAGCACCCACACAGGGAACACTGAAGCTTTCTTT. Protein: CASTHTGNTEAFF.

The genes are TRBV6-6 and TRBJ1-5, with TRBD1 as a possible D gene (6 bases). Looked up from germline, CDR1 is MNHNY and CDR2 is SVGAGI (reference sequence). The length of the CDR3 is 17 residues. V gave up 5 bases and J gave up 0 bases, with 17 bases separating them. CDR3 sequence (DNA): TGTGCCAGCAGTCGACTTACACGGACAGTTAGCAATCAGCCCCAGCATTTT. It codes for CASSRLTRTVSNQPQHF.

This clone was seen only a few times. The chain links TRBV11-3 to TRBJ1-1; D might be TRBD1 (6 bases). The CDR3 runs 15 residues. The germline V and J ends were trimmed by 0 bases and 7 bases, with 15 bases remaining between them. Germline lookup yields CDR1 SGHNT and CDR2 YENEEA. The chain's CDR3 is CASSLETGRSIEAFF. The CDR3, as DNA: TGTGCCAGCAGCTTAGAAACAGGGCGGTCTATTGAAGCTTTCTTT.

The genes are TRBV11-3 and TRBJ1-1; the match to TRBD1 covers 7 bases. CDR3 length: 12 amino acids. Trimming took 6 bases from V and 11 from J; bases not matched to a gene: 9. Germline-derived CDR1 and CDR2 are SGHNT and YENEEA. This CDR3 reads CASSQGVSPAFF. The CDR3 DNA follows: TGTGCCAGCAGTCAGGGGGTGAGTCCCGCTTTCTTT.

The CDR3 sequence: CASRGTGDQPQHF. The CDR3 nucleotides are TGTGCCAGCAGGGGGACAGGGGATCAGCCCCAGCATTTT. The chain combines TRBV2 with TRBJ1-5; 10 bases align to TRBD1. Germline CDR1 reads SNHLY; CDR2 reads FYNNEI. With V trimmed by 6 bases and J by 5 bases, 1 base remained unmatched. This CDR3 spans 13 amino acids.

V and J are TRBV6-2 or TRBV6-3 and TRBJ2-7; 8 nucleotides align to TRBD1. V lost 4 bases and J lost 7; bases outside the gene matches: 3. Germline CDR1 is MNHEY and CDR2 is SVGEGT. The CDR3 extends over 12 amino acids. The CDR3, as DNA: TGTGCCAGCAGTTCTTGGACAGGGGAGCAGTACGTC. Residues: CASSSWTGEQYV.

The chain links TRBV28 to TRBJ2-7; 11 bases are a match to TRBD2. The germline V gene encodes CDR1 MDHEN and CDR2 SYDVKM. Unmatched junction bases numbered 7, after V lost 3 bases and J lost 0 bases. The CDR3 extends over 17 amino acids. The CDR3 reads CASSFRLAGTSSYEQYF. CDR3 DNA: TGTGCCAGCAGTTTTAGACTAGCGGGGACCAGCTCCTACGAGCAGTACTTC. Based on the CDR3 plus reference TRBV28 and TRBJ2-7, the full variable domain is DVKVTQSSRYLVKRTGEKVFLECVQDMDHENMFWYRQDPGLGLRLIYFSYDVKMKEKGDIPEGYSVSREKKERFSLILESASTNQTSMYLCASSFRLAGTSSYEQYFGPGTRLTVT.

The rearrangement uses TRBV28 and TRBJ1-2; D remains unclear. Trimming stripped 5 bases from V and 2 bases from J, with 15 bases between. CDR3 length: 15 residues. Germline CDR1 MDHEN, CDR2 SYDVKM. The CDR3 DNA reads TGTGCCAGCAGTATCCGGACCGGGAGGAACTATGGCTACACCTTC. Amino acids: CASSIRTGRNYGYTF.

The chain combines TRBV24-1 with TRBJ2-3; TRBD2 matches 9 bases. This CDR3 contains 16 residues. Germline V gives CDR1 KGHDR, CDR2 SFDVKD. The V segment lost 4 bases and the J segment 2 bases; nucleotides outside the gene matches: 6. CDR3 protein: CATSDPPSGITDTQYF. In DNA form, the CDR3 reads TGTGCCACCAGTGACCCCCCTAGCGGGATCACAGATACGCAGTATTTT.

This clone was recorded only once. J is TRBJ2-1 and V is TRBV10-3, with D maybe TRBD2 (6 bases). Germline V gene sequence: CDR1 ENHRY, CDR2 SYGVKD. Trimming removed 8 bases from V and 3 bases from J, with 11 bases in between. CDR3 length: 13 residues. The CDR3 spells CAIYPGDYNEQFF. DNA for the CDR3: TGTGCCATCTACCCGGGAGACTACAATGAGCAGTTCTTC.

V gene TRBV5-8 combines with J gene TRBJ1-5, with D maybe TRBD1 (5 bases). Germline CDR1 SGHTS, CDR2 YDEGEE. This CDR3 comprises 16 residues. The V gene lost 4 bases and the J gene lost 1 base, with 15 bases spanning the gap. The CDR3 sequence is CASSRRDFFSNQPQHF. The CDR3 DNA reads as TGTGCCAGCAGCAGGAGGGACTTCTTCAGCAATCAGCCCCAGCATTTT.